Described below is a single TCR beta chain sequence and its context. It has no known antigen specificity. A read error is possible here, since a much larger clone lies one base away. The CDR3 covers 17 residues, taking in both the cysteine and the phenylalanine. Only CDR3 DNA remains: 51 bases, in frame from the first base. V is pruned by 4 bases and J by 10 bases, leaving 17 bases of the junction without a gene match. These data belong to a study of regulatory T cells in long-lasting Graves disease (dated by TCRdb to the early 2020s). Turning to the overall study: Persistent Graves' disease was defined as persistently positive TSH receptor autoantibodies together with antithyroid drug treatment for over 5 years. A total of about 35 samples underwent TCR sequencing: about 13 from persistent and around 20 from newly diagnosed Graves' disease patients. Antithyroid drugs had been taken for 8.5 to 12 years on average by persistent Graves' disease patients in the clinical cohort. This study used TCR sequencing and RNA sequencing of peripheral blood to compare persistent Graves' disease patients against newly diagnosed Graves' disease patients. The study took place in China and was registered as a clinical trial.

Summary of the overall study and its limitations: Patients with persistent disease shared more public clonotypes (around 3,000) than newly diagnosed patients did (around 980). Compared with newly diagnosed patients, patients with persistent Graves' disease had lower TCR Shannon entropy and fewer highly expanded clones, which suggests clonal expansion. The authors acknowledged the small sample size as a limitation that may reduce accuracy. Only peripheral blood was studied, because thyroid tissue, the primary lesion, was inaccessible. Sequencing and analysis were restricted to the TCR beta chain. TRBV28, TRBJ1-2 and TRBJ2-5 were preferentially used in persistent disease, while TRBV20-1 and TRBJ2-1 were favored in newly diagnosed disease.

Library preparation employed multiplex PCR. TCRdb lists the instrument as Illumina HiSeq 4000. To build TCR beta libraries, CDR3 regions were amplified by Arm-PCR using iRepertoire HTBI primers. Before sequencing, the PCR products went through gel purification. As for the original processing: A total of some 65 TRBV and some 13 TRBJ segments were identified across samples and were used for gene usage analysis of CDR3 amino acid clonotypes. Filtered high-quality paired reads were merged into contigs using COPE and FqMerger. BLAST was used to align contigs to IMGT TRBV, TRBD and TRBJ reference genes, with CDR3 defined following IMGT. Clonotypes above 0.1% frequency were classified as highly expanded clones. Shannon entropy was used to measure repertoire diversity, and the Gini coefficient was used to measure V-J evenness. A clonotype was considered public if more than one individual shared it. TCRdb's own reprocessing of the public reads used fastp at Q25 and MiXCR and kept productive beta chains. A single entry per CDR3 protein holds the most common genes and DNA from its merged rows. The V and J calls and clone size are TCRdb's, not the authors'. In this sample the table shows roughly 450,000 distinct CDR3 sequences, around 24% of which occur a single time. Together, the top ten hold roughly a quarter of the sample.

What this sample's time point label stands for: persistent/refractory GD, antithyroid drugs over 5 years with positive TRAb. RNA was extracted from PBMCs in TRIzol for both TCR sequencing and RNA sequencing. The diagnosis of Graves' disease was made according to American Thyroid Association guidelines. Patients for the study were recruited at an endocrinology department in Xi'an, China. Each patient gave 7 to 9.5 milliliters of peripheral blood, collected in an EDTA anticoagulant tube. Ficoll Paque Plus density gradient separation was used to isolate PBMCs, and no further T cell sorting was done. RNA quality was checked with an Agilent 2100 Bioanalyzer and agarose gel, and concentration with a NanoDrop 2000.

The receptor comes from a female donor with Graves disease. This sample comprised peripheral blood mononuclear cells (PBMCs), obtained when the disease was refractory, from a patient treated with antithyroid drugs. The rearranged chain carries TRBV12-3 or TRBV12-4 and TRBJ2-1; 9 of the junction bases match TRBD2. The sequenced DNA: TGTGCCAGCAGTTCAACGGGACTAGCCGACGGATCCTACGAGCAGTTCTTC. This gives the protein CASSSTGLADGSYEQFF.